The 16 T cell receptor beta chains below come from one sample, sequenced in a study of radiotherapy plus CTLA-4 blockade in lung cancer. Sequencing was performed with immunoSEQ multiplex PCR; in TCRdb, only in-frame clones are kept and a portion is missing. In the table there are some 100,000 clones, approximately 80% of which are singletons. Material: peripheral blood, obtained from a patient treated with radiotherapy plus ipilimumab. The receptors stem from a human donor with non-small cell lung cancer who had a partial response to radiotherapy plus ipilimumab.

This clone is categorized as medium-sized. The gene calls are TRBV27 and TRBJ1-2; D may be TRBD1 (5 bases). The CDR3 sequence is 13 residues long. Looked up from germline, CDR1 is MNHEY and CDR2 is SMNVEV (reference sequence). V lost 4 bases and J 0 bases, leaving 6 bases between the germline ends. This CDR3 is CASSYRTNYGYTF. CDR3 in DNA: TGTGCCAGCAGTTACAGGACTAACTATGGCTACACCTTC.

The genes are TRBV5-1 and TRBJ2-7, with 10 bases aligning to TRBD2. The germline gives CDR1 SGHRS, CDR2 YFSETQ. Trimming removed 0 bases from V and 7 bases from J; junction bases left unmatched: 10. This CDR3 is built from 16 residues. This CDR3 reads CASSLGAGGPSGEQYF. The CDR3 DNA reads TGCGCCAGCAGCTTGGGAGCGGGAGGGCCCTCGGGAGAGCAGTACTTC. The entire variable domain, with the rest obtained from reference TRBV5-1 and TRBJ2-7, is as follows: KAGVTQTPRYLIKTRGQQVTLSCSPISGHRSVSWYQQTPGQGLQFLFEYFSETQRNKGNFPGRFSGRQFSNSRSEMNVSTLELGDSALYLCASSLGAGGPSGEQYFGPGTRLTVT.

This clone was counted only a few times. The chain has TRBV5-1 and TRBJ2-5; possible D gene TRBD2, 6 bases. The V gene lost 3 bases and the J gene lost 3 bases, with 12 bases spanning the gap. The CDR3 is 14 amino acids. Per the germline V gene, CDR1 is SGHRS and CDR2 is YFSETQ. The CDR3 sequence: CASSSGLIEETQYF. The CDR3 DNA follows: TGCGCCAGCAGCTCGGGACTCATCGAAGAGACCCAGTACTTC.

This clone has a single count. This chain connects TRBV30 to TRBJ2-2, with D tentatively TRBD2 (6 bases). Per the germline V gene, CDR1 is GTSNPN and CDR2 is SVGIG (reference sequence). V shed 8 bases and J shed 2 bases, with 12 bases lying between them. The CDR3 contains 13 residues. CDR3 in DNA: TGTGCCCTCGGGCGGGGAAACACCGGGGAGCTGTTTTTT. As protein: CALGRGNTGELFF.

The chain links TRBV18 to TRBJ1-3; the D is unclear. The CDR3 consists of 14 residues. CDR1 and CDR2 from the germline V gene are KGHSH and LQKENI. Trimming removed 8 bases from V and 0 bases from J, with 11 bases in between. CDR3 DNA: TGTGCCAGCGCCCCAACTCACTCTGGAAACACCATATATTTT. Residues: CASAPTHSGNTIYF.

The CDR3 loop reads CATSRVPLAGSSYEQYV. CDR3 nucleotides: TGTGCCACCAGCAGAGTCCCCCTAGCGGGAAGCTCCTACGAGCAGTACGTC. The chain has TRBV15 and TRBJ2-7, with 9 bases matching TRBD2. V shed 1 base, J shed 0 bases, and the junction held 7 bases outside the gene matches. This CDR3 has 17 amino acids. Germline-derived CDR1 and CDR2 are LNHNV and YYDKDF (reference sequence).

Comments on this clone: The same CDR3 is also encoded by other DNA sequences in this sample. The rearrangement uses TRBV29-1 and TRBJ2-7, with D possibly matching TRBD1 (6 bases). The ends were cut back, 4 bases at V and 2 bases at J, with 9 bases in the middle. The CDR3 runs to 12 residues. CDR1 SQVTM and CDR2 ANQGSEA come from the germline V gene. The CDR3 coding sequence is TGCAGCGTTGCGACAGGTACCTACGAGCAGTACTTC. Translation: CSVATGTYEQYF.

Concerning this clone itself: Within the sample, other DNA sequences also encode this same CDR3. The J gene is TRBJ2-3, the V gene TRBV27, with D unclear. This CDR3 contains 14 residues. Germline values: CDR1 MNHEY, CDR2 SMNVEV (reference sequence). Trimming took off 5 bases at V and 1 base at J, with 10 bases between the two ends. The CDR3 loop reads CASSRRGGTDTQYF. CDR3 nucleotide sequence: TGTGCCAGCAGTCGTAGAGGTGGCACAGATACGCAGTATTTT.

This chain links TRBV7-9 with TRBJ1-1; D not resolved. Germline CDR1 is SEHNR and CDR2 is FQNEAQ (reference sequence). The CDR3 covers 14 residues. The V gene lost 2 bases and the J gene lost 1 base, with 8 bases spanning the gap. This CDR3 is CASSLMEGNTEAFF. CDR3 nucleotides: TGTGCCAGCAGCTTAATGGAGGGGAACACTGAAGCTTTCTTT.

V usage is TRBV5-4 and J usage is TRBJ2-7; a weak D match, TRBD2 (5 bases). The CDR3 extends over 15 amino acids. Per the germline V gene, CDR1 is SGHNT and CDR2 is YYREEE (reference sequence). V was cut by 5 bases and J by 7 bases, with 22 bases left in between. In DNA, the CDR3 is TGTGCCAGCAGGAGCCGGGAACCCTCCCCGGGAGAGCAGTACTTC. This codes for CASRSREPSPGEQYF. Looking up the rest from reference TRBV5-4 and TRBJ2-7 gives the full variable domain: ETGVTQSPTHLIKTRGQQVTLRCSSQSGHNTVSWYQQALGQGPQFIFQYYREEENGRGNFPPRFSGLQFPNYSSELNVNALELDDSALYLCASRSREPSPGEQYFGPGTRLTVT.

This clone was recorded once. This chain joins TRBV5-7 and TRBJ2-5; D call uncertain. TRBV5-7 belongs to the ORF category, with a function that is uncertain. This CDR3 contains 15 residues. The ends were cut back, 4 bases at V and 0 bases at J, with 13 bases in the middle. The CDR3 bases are TGTGCCAGCAGCCCCGGTTGCCCCCACCAAGAGACCCAGTACTTC. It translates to CASSPGCPHQETQYF.

The CDR3 sequence: CASSMTTGETQYF. In DNA, the CDR3 is TGTGCCAGCAGCATGACTACGGGGGAGACCCAGTACTTC. The rearrangement uses TRBV5-4 and TRBJ2-5; D is perhaps TRBD2 (5 bases). Germline values: CDR1 SGHNT, CDR2 YYREEE (reference sequence). Between the trimmed V and J ends, which lost 4 bases and 5 bases, there was a span of 12 bases. The CDR3 extends over 13 amino acids.

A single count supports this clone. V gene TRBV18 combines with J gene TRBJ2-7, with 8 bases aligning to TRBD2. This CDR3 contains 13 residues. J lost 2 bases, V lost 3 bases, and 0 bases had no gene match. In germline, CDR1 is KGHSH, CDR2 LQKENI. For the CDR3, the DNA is TGTGCCAGCTCACCGGGACTAGCCTACGAGCAGTACGTC. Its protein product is CASSPGLAYEQYV.

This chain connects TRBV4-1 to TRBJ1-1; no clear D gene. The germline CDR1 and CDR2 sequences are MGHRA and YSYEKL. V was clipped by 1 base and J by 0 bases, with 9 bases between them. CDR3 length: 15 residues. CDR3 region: CASSQGLQLNTEAFF. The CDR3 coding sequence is TGCGCCAGCAGCCAAGGGCTACAGTTGAACACTGAAGCTTTCTTT.

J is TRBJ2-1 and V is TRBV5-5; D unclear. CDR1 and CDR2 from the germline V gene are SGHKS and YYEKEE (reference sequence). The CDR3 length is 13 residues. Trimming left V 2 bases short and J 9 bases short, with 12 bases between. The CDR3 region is CASSLRVIGEQFF. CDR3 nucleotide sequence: TGTGCCAGCAGCTTACGAGTTATCGGTGAGCAGTTCTTC.

CDR3 in DNA: TGTGCCAGCAGCTTGATCGTAGAGACCCAGTACTTC. This sequence encodes CASSLIVETQYF. This chain links TRBV5-5 with TRBJ2-5; D gene unclear. Germline CDR1 and CDR2: SGHKS and YYEKEE (reference sequence). The ends were cut back, 1 base at V and 4 bases at J, with 5 bases in the middle. There are 12 residues in the CDR3.